This T cell receptor (beta chain) was captured in a study of blood T cell repertoires in COVID-19. The overall study: The cDNA or gDNA used as material had been derived from T cells, B-cell-depleted T cells, or PBMCs.

Generated by immunoSEQ multiplex PCR, the TCRdb table keeps only in-frame clones and is missing some. The sample has 360,000 or so clones, about nine tenths seen once; the top ten hold 3.9%. Those enrolled in Seattle joined during active infection and were followed longitudinally afterward. This clone was recorded a few times. This receptor was taken from a woman aged 55-70 years with COVID-19, enrolled during active disease. Sequenced input: peripheral blood.

The CDR3 here is CASSLRTGEDEKLFF. The CDR3 region has the DNA TGCGCCAGCAGCTTACGGACAGGGGAGGATGAAAAACTGTTTTTT. This chain links TRBV5-1 with TRBJ1-4; 9 bases fit TRBD1. This CDR3 comprises 15 residues. V trimming: 2 bases; J trimming: 6 bases; junction bases outside the gene matches: 5. Per germline, CDR1 SGHRS and CDR2 YFSETQ.